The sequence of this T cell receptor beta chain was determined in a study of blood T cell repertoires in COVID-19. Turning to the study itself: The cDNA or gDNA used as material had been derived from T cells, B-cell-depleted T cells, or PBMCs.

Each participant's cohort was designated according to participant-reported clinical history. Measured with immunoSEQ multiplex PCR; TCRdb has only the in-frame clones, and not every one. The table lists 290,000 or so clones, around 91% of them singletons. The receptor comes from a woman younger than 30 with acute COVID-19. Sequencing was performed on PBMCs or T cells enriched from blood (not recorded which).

The CDR3 DNA reads as TGTGCCAGCCTATCTAGGGGTGGTGAAAAACTGTTTTTT. Encoded protein: CASLSRGGEKLFF. The chain recombines TRBV27 with TRBJ1-4, with a tentative D call TRBD1 (5 bases). The germline V gene encodes CDR1 MNHEY and CDR2 SMNVEV (reference sequence). The CDR3 contains 13 residues. Trimming shortened V by 8 bases and J by 7 bases, and 14 bases separated the two germline ends.